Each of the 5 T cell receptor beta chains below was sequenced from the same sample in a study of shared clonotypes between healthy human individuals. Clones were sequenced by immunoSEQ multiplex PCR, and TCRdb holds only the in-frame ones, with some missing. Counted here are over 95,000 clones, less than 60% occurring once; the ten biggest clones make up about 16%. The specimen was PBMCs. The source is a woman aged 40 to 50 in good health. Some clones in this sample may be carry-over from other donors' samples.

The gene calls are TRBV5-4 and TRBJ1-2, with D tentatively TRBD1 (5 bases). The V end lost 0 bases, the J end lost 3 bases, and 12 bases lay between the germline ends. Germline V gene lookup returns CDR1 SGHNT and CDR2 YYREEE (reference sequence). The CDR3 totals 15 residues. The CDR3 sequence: CASSLESGHDYGYTF. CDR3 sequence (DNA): TGTGCCAGCAGCTTGGAGTCAGGGCATGACTATGGCTACACCTTC.

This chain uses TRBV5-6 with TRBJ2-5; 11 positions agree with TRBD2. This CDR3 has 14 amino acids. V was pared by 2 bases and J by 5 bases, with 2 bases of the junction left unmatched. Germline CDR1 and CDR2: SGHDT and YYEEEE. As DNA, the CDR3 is TGTGCCAGCAGCTTACTAGCGGGAGTGGAGACCCAGTACTTC. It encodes CASSLLAGVETQYF. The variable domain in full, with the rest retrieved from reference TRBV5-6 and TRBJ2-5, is DAGVTQSPTHLIKTRGQQVTLRCSPKSGHDTVSWYQQALGQGPQFIFQYYEEEERQRGNFPDRFSGHQFPNYSSELNVNALLLGDSALYLCASSLLAGVETQYFGPGTRLLVL.

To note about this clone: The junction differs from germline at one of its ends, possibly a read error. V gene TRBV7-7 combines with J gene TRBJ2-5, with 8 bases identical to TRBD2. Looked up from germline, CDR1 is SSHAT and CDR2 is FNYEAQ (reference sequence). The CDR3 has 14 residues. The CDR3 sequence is CASSSSGSGETQYF. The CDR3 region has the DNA TGTGCTAGCAGCTCGAGCGGGAGCGGGGAGACCCAGTACTTC.

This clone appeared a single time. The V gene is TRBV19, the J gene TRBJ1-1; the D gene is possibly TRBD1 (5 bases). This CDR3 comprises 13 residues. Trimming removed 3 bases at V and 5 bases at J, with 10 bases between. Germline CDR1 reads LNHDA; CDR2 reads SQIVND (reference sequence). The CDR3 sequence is CASSMWGSTEAFF. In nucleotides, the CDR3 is TGTGCCAGTAGTATGTGGGGCTCAACTGAAGCTTTCTTT.

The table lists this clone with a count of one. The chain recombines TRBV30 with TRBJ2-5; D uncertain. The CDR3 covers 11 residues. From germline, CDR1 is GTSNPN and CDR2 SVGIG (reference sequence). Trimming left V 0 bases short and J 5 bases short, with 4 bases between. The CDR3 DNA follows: TGTGCCTGGAGTGTACGTGAGACCCAGTACTTC. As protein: CAWSVRETQYF.